These 26 T cell receptor beta chains were all obtained from the same sample, sequenced in a study of Ad26.COV2.S vaccination and SARS-CoV-2 variants. The treatment is: around 19 received Ad26.COV2.S at low or high dose, single or two shots; roughly five received placebo; per-sample allocation not given. Following the first vaccine or placebo injection, samples were taken on day 63. Clones were read by immunoSEQ multiplex PCR, and TCRdb kept only the in-frame ones, dropping some. The data hold nearly 400,000 clones, with approximately 90% observed a single time. The material sequenced was peripheral blood, taken in a trial of Ad26.COV2.S vaccine versus placebo. The receptors shown here come from a person aged 18-60 years who received the Ad26.COV2.S COVID-19 vaccine or a placebo.

CDR3 protein: CASSPGLAEGEQYF. The CDR3 coding sequence is TGTGCCAGCAGTCCCGGACTAGCCGAGGGGGAGCAGTACTTC. V and J are TRBV2 and TRBJ2-7, with 8 bases matching TRBD2. Germline-derived CDR1 and CDR2 are SNHLY and FYNNEI. With V trimmed by 5 bases and J by 7 bases, 10 bases remained unmatched. The CDR3 totals 14 residues.

This rearrangement joins TRBV10-3 to TRBJ1-6; D is possibly TRBD1 (6 bases). The CDR3 spans 15 residues. CDR1 is ENHRY, CDR2 SYGVKD, per germline. V lost 4 bases and J lost 7, with 14 bases in between. Here the CDR3 DNA reads TGTGCCATCAGTGCCAAGGGGGGAGGGAATTCACCCCTCCACTTT. It is translated as CAISAKGGGNSPLHF.

V gene TRBV11-2 combines with J gene TRBJ1-6; D gene uncertain. Between the trimmed V and J ends, which lost 4 bases and 4 bases, there was a span of 8 bases. The CDR3 has 14 residues. The germline V gene encodes CDR1 SGHAT and CDR2 FQNNGV. The DNA of the CDR3 is TGTGCCAGCAGCTCAATGGGGTATAATTCACCCCTCCACTTT. Amino acids: CASSSMGYNSPLHF.

The CDR3 nucleotides are TGTGCCAGCAGCCCCTACGAGCGGGAGGCTGTCGAGCAGTACTTC. This encodes CASSPYEREAVEQYF. This chain joins TRBV5-6 and TRBJ2-7; 9 bases are shared with TRBD2. Germline CDR1 SGHDT, CDR2 YYEEEE. The CDR3 is made up of 15 amino acids. The trim removed 4 bases at V and 6 bases at J, leaving 11 bases unmatched.

The rearrangement links TRBV6-6 to TRBJ2-5; perhaps TRBD1 as D (7 bases). Germline-derived CDR1 and CDR2 are MNHNY and SVGAGI (reference sequence). This CDR3 comprises 13 residues. V lost 5 bases, J lost 5 bases, and 12 bases lay in between. In nucleotides, the CDR3 is TGTGCCAGCAGTCCTCCAGGGGGGGAGACCCAGTACTTC. Protein product: CASSPPGGETQYF.

This rearrangement joins TRBV10-3 to TRBJ2-1, with 9 bases that match TRBD1. J was trimmed by 3 bases and V by 2 bases; bases with no gene match: 11. The germline CDR1 and CDR2 sequences are ENHRY and SYGVKD. CDR3 size: 18 residues. CDR3 sequence: CAISETNRGPPYYNEQFF. CDR3 sequence (DNA): TGTGCCATCAGTGAGACGAACAGGGGGCCCCCCTACTACAATGAGCAGTTCTTC.

This chain uses TRBV7-2 with TRBJ2-4; tentative D call: TRBD2 (7 bases). This CDR3 spans 14 amino acids. Germline CDR1 is SGHTA and CDR2 is FQGNSA. V was shortened by 6 bases and J by 7 bases, with 16 bases between the two germline ends. In nucleotides, the CDR3 is TGTGCCAGCAGGCCCCGGGGGGCGCATAACATTCAGTACTTC. It codes for CASRPRGAHNIQYF.

V is TRBV7-9 and J is TRBJ2-7; a weak D match, TRBD1 (6 bases). Germline assignment: CDR1 SEHNR and CDR2 FQNEAQ (reference sequence). V lost 3 bases to trimming and J lost 2 bases, with 11 bases between them. There are 14 residues in the CDR3. The CDR3, as DNA: TGTGCCAGCAGCTTTTCCAGGGGTACCTACGAGCAGTACTTC. The encoded protein is CASSFSRGTYEQYF.

The rearrangement joins TRBV7-2 to TRBJ2-3; 9 bases are a match to TRBD2. V dropped 1 base and J dropped 2; count of bases not matched to a gene: 10. The CDR3 contains 18 residues. Germline CDR1 and CDR2: SGHTA and FQGNSA. The CDR3 here is CASSLVALAGPITDTQYF. The CDR3, as DNA: TGTGCCAGCAGCTTAGTAGCGCTAGCGGGACCTATCACAGATACGCAGTATTTT.

The chain recombines TRBV7-3 with TRBJ2-7; D remains unclear. Germline CDR1 is SGHTA and CDR2 is FQGTGA. This CDR3 is 16 amino acids long. The V end was cut by 4 bases, the J end by 0 bases, with 16 bases between. As DNA, the CDR3 is TGTGCCAGCAGCTCAACCAGGAAATGGAGCTCCTACGAGCAGTACTTC. Residues: CASSSTRKWSSYEQYF.

As concerns this clone: No conserved phenylalanine or tryptophan ends this CDR3, so it is likely a read error. No DNA is shown, since the ends of the CDR3 on it are uncertain; the CDR3 is the one TCRdb lists. The gene calls are TRBV11-3 and TRBJ2-3; the table's D call, TRBD2, was not checked against the DNA. Germline CDR1 SGHNT, CDR2 YENEEA. The CDR3 is made up of 12 amino acids, end residues included. This chain's CDR3 is CASSSPASTVVL.

V gene TRBV5-1 combines with J gene TRBJ2-5, with D perhaps matching TRBD1 (5 bases). Trimming removed 0 bases at V and 1 base at J, with 10 bases between. Germline V CDR1 and CDR2: SGHRS, YFSETQ. The CDR3 length is 15 residues. The CDR3 nucleotides read TGCGCCAGCAGCTTGGGACAGTCCGTCCAAGAGACCCAGTACTTC. The encoded protein is CASSLGQSVQETQYF. The entire variable domain, with the rest obtained from reference TRBV5-1 and TRBJ2-5, is as follows: KAGVTQTPRYLIKTRGQQVTLSCSPISGHRSVSWYQQTPGQGLQFLFEYFSETQRNKGNFPGRFSGRQFSNSRSEMNVSTLELGDSALYLCASSLGQSVQETQYFGPGTRLLVL.

The chain recombines TRBV25-1 with TRBJ1-1, with a weak D call TRBD1 (6 bases). V was cut by 1 base and J by 1 base, with 10 bases left in between. The length of the CDR3 is 15 residues. Germline assignment: CDR1 MGHDK and CDR2 SYGVNS. The CDR3 coding sequence is TGTGCCAGCAGTGAATCGGGGGGCGGGAACACTGAAGCTTTCTTT. The encoded protein is CASSESGGGNTEAFF.

The chain combines TRBV11-3 with TRBJ2-1, with D tentatively TRBD2 (5 bases). Germline CDR1 and CDR2: SGHNT and YENEEA. The CDR3 is made up of 13 amino acids. V shed 5 bases and J shed 7 bases, with 12 bases lying between them. The CDR3 loop reads CASSVGLLNEQFF. For the CDR3, the DNA is TGTGCCAGCAGCGTAGGACTCCTTAATGAGCAGTTCTTC. Full variable domain (remainder filled in from reference TRBV11-3 and TRBJ2-1): EAGVVQSPRYKIIEKKQPVAFWCNPISGHNTLYWYLQNLGQGPELLIRYENEEAVDDSQLPKDRFSAERLKGVDSTLKIQPAELGDSAVYLCASSVGLLNEQFFGPGTRLTVL.

The genes are TRBV5-4 and TRBJ2-3; 9 positions agree with TRBD2. This CDR3 is 16 amino acids long. Germline-derived CDR1 and CDR2 are SGHNT and YYREEE (reference sequence). Trimming took 0 bases from V and 5 from J; bases not matched to a gene: 7. CDR3 DNA: TGTGCCAGCAGCTTGGTTTTTCGCGGGAGGGGAGATACGCAGTATTTT. Translation gives CASSLVFRGRGDTQYF.

The chain has TRBV6-5 and TRBJ2-5; 8 bases line up with TRBD1. Germline V gene data show CDR1 as MNHEY and CDR2 as SVGAGI. The CDR3 is 14 residues long. V was pared by 5 bases and J by 5 bases, with 7 bases of the junction left unmatched. The CDR3 DNA reads as TGTGCCAGCAGTCTCAGGGGGCTCTGGGAGACCCAGTACTTC. Translated, it gives CASSLRGLWETQYF.

Details on this clone: The identical CDR3 is also encoded by other nucleotide sequences in the sample. V is TRBV6-4 and J is TRBJ2-6, with unresolved D. With 6 bases removed from V and 0 bases from J, the gap between germline ends came to 6 bases. This CDR3 is 14 amino acids long. Germline loops: CDR1 MRHNA, CDR2 SNTAGT. The CDR3 loop reads CASRLSSGANVLTF. The CDR3, as DNA: TGTGCCAGCAGACTAAGCTCTGGGGCCAACGTCCTGACTTTC.

The chain links TRBV28 to TRBJ2-7; possibly TRBD1 for D (6 bases). CDR3 size: 15 residues. Trimming took 4 bases from V and 0 from J, leaving 13 bases between them. The V gene's germline CDR1 is MDHEN and CDR2 SYDVKM. The CDR3 nucleotides read TGTGCCAGCAGTTCACGGACAGACCCCTCCTACGAGCAGTACTTC. This codes for CASSSRTDPSYEQYF.

V and J are TRBV5-8 and TRBJ2-5; 7 bases line up with TRBD1. Unmatched junction bases numbered 7, after V lost 2 bases and J lost 6 bases. Germline lookup yields CDR1 SGHTS and CDR2 YDEGEE. This CDR3 region has 14 residues. CDR3 coding DNA: TGTGCCAGCAGCTTCACCGGGACAGTGAAGACCCAGTACTTC. Translating gives CASSFTGTVKTQYF.

The genes are TRBV4-3 and TRBJ2-1, with 9 bases identical to TRBD2. This CDR3 has 17 residues. Germline CDR1 reads LGHNA; CDR2 reads YSLEER. The junction had 7 bases not matched to a gene; V was cut back by 0 bases and J by 4 bases. Here the CDR3 DNA reads TGCGCCAGCAGCCAAGATCGACTAGCGGAGGCTTACAATGAGCAGTTCTTC. The encoded protein is CASSQDRLAEAYNEQFF.

J is TRBJ2-3 and V is TRBV10-3; possible D gene TRBD1, 6 bases. Germline V gene lookup returns CDR1 ENHRY and CDR2 SYGVKD. Trimming took 6 bases from V and 2 from J, leaving 12 bases between them. The CDR3 is made up of 14 amino acids. The CDR3 sequence is CAISDRRNTDTQYF. The CDR3 coding sequence is TGTGCCATCAGCGACAGGAGGAACACAGATACGCAGTATTTT.

The V gene is TRBV25-1, the J gene TRBJ2-1; 10 bases fit TRBD1. The J segment lost 9 bases and the V segment lost 4 bases, leaving 6 bases of the junction unmatched. Germline-derived CDR1 and CDR2 are MGHDK and SYGVNS. This CDR3 region has 14 residues. The CDR3 coding sequence is TGTGCCAGCAGTGTACCGGGACAGGGGTTTGAGCAGTTCTTC. It encodes CASSVPGQGFEQFF.

This chain connects TRBV5-5 to TRBJ2-2; D is uncertain. The CDR3 length is 12 residues. V was pared by 3 bases and J by 6 bases, with 6 bases between. Germline-derived CDR1 and CDR2 are SGHKS and YYEKEE (reference sequence). The CDR3 region has the DNA TGTGCCAGCAGCTCCTTCGCCGGGGAGCTGTTTTTT. The encoded protein is CASSSFAGELFF.

This rearrangement joins TRBV29-1 to TRBJ2-1; 13 bases are shared with TRBD2. V gave up 3 bases and J gave up 7 bases; unmatched junction bases: 9. In germline, CDR1 is SQVTM, CDR2 ANQGSEA. The CDR3 extends over 16 amino acids. The CDR3 bases are TGCAGCGTTGATTCCCGGACTAGCGGGAGAGGGAATGAGCAGTTCTTC. It codes for CSVDSRTSGRGNEQFF.

The chain has TRBV19 and TRBJ2-7; tentatively, D is TRBD1 (6 bases). Trimming took off 5 bases at V and 0 bases at J, with 11 bases between the two ends. Germline V gives CDR1 LNHDA, CDR2 SQIVND (reference sequence). The CDR3 runs to 14 residues. CDR3 amino acids: CASSQQGSSYEQYF. As DNA, the CDR3 is TGTGCCAGTAGTCAACAGGGTAGCTCCTACGAGCAGTACTTC. The full variable domain, its missing parts supplied by reference TRBV19 and TRBJ2-7, is DGGITQSPKYLFRKEGQNVTLSCEQNLNHDAMYWYRQDPGQGLRLIYYSQIVNDFQKGDIAEGYSVSREKKESFPLTVTSAQKNPTAFYLCASSQQGSSYEQYFGPGTRLTVT.

The chain recombines TRBV27 with TRBJ2-1; D perhaps matches TRBD1 (5 bases). CDR1 is MNHEY and CDR2 is SMNVEV in the germline V gene (reference sequence). This CDR3 has 16 residues. The V end was cut by 2 bases, the J end by 4 bases, with 15 bases between. The CDR3 here is CASSLLAGKGYNEQFF. CDR3 nucleotides: TGTGCCAGCAGTTTACTCGCAGGCAAGGGGTACAATGAGCAGTTCTTC.